These 2 T cell receptor beta chains share one sample of origin, sequenced in a study of cytomegalovirus exposure and HLA in healthy donors. The PCR had 60 Vbeta and 13 Jbeta primers. The assay was immunoSEQ multiplex PCR, and TCRdb's table has in-frame clones only and misses some. This sample has around 140,000 clones, with approximately 82% found just once. The material sequenced was PBMCs. All receptors derive from a man under 40 in good health and CMV-seropositive.

The genes are TRBV11-2 and TRBJ1-2, with 8 nucleotides matching TRBD1. CDR1 and CDR2 (germline): SGHAT, FQNNGV. The ends lost 3 bases at V and 3 bases at J; junction bases unmatched: 3. The CDR3 runs 14 residues. The CDR3 coding sequence is TGTGCCAGCAGCTTTCAACAGGGGGACTATGGCTACACCTTC. It encodes CASSFQQGDYGYTF.

The chain carries TRBV6-1 and TRBJ2-2; TRBD1 agrees at 7 bases. The germline V gene has CDR1 MNHNS and CDR2 SASEGT. V shed 5 bases and J 1 base; nucleotides not matched to a gene: 4. The CDR3 runs to 15 residues. The CDR3 DNA reads as TGTGCCAGCAGTCCCGGGACAGTGAACACCGGGGAGCTGTTTTTT. Translated: CASSPGTVNTGELFF.